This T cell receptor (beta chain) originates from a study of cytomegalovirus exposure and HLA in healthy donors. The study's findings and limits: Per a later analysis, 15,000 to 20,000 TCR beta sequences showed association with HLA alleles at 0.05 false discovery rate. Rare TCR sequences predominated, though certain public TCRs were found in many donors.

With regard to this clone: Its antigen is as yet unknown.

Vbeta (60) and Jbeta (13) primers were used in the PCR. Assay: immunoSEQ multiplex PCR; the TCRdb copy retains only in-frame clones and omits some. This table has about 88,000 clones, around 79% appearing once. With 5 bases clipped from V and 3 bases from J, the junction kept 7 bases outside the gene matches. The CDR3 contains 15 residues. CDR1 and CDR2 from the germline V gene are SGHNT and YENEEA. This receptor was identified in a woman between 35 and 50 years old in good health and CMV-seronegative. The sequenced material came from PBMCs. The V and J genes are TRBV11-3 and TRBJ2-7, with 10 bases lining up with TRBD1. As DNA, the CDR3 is TGTGCCAGCAGCCAGGGACAGGGGATTTTCTACGAGCAGTACTTC. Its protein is CASSQGQGIFYEQYF.